A single sample is the source of the 25 T cell receptor beta chains below, sequenced in a study of T-cell memory formation after mild COVID-19. TCRdb recomputed calls from the 5' RACE reads with MiXCR, one row per CDR3 protein. The sample yields approximately 500,000 distinct CDR3 sequences, roughly 25% seen once. Sequencing was carried out using PBMCs or a T cell subset sorted from them (not recorded which). These receptor sequences come from an adult woman who had mild COVID-19 (a few samples of this study predate the infection). Cell type and time point are not known.

This clonotype has only a few counts. This chain links TRBV11-2 with TRBJ1-1; D gene uncertain. Trimming removed 0 bases at V and 0 bases at J, with 14 bases between. There are 17 residues in the CDR3. CDR1 is SGHAT, CDR2 FQNNGV, per germline. CDR3 nucleotide sequence: TGTGCCAGCAGCTTAGATCTCTCGGGGAGGATGAACACTGAAGCTTTCTTT. Protein product: CASSLDLSGRMNTEAFF.

The chain uses TRBV19 and TRBJ2-4; D uncertain. CDR1 and CDR2 (germline): LNHDA, SQIVND (reference sequence). Trimming cost V 6 bases and J 0 bases, with 30 bases left between them. CDR3 size: 21 residues. The CDR3 sequence is CASSRDLKPLMGGLAKNIQYF. In DNA form, the CDR3 reads TGTGCCAGTAGCCGCGATCTCAAACCCTTGATGGGTGGTTTAGCCAAAAACATTCAGTACTTC.

This clonotype was counted a few times. V usage is TRBV12-3 or TRBV12-4 and J usage is TRBJ1-5, with a possible D match to TRBD1 (5 bases). The germline V and J ends were trimmed by 3 bases and 7 bases, with 19 bases remaining between them. This CDR3 spans 16 amino acids. This CDR3 is CASSLGDQVPSQPQHF. In nucleotides, the CDR3 is TGTGCCAGCAGTTTGGGGGATCAGGTCCCTTCACAGCCCCAGCATTTT.

This clonotype turned up a few times. The chain employs TRBV5-1 and TRBJ2-7; perhaps TRBD1 as D (5 bases). V was clipped by 4 bases and J by 2 bases, with 22 bases between them. This CDR3 spans 17 amino acids. Germline V gene lookup returns CDR1 SGHRS and CDR2 YFSETQ. CDR3 amino acids: CASSPLAPKGPTYEQYF. DNA of the CDR3: TGCGCCAGCAGCCCCCTCGCCCCGAAGGGGCCAACCTACGAGCAGTACTTC.

This clonotype was recorded many times. The V and J genes are TRBV29-1 and TRBJ2-7, with TRBD2 as a possible D gene (5 bases). CDR3 size: 12 residues. V was clipped by 3 bases and J by 2 bases, with 8 bases between them. The germline gives CDR1 SQVTM, CDR2 ANQGSEA. The CDR3 region is CSVDDGAYEQYF. As DNA, the CDR3 is TGCAGCGTTGATGACGGGGCCTACGAGCAGTACTTC.

J is TRBJ2-7 and V is TRBV27; 10 bases line up with TRBD2. CDR1 is MNHEY and CDR2 is SMNVEV in the germline V gene (reference sequence). After removal of 5 bases from V and 2 bases from J, the junction contained 6 bases not matched to a gene. The CDR3 runs to 15 residues. The chain's CDR3 is CASSPKAGGPYEQYF. In DNA form, the CDR3 reads TGTGCCAGCAGTCCTAAAGCGGGAGGGCCCTACGAGCAGTACTTC.

This clonotype was observed a few times. The chain links TRBV6-1 to TRBJ1-6; TRBD1 agrees at 7 bases. CDR1 MNHNS and CDR2 SASEGT come from the germline V gene. Trimming removed 7 bases from V and 7 bases from J; junction bases left unmatched: 4. The CDR3 runs to 13 residues. The CDR3 DNA reads TGTGCCAGCATTCGGGACAGCAATTCACCCCTCCACTTT. It translates to CASIRDSNSPLHF.

This clonotype was counted many times. This chain uses TRBV7-8 with TRBJ1-5; 8 nucleotides align to TRBD1. Germline trimming cut 5 bases from V and 5 bases from J; bases unmatched to any gene: 8. Germline V gene data show CDR1 as SGHVS and CDR2 as FQNEAQ. The CDR3 extends over 15 amino acids. CDR3 DNA: TGTGCCAGCAGCCATAATCCGACAGGGGATCAGCCCCAGCATTTT. It specifies CASSHNPTGDQPQHF.

This clonotype was found a few times. The chain links TRBV12-3 or TRBV12-4 to TRBJ2-3, with unresolved D. The CDR3 is 14 residues long. The germline V and J ends were trimmed by 5 bases and 0 bases, with 9 bases remaining between them. The CDR3 is CASSNSPSTDTQYF. In nucleotides, the CDR3 is TGTGCCAGCAGTAACTCCCCTAGCACAGATACGCAGTATTTT.

This clonotype turned up a few times. The rearrangement uses TRBV12-3 or TRBV12-4 and TRBJ1-2; 7 bases are a match to TRBD1. Trimming at V came to 5 bases and at J to 8 bases, leaving 5 bases not matched to a gene. This CDR3 region has 12 residues. CDR3 DNA sequence: TGTGCCAGCAGTCCACAGGGGCGAGGCTACACCTTC. Its translation is CASSPQGRGYTF.

This clonotype was seen a few times. CDR3 in amino acids: CASSVKTVNEQFF. The CDR3 DNA reads as TGTGCCAGCAGCGTCAAGACAGTCAATGAGCAGTTCTTC. V is TRBV5-4 and J is TRBJ2-1, with D possibly TRBD1 on 5 matching bases. The CDR3 covers 13 residues. The V gene's germline CDR1 is SGHNT and CDR2 YYREEE (reference sequence). The V and J ends lost 4 bases and 6 bases respectively, with 11 bases between them.

For this clonotype: The limits of the CDR3 on the DNA are not certain, so only TCRdb's listed CDR3 is given. This chain uses TRBV7-9 with TRBJ2-3; the table's D gene call, TRBD1, was not cross checked with the DNA. The CDR3 length equals 15 residues, ends included. Germline V gene data show CDR1 as SEHNR and CDR2 as FQNEAQ (reference sequence). CDR3 in amino acids: CARGGSTSVADTQYF.

The rearrangement uses TRBV11-2 and TRBJ1-1, with no clear D. V was cut by 5 bases and J by 8 bases, with 15 bases left in between. The CDR3 sequence is 13 residues long. Germline values: CDR1 SGHAT, CDR2 FQNNGV. CDR3 sequence reads: CASSKFLQSEAFF. The DNA of the CDR3 is TGTGCCAGCAGCAAATTTCTCCAGAGCGAAGCTTTCTTT.

This rearrangement joins TRBV24-1 to TRBJ2-1, with 9 bases aligning to TRBD2. This CDR3 is built from 15 residues. Germline CDR1 is KGHDR and CDR2 is SFDVKD. With V trimmed by 3 bases and J by 4 bases, 3 bases remained unmatched. The CDR3 here is CATSDRTSVYNEQFF. The CDR3 DNA is TGTGCCACCAGTGATCGGACTAGCGTATACAATGAGCAGTTCTTC.

The V and J genes are TRBV11-2 and TRBJ2-1; 8 bases fit TRBD2. V shed 1 base, J shed 0 bases, and the junction held 5 bases outside the gene matches. This CDR3 spans 17 amino acids. Germline V gene sequence: CDR1 SGHAT, CDR2 FQNNGV. The CDR3 DNA reads as TGTGCCAGCAGCTTAGGGCGTCGGGGGGGCTCCTACAATGAGCAGTTCTTC. Protein product: CASSLGRRGGSYNEQFF.

The chain combines TRBV6-5 with TRBJ1-5; no definite D call. Germline assignment: CDR1 MNHEY and CDR2 SVGAGI. V shed 0 bases and J shed 1 base, with 16 bases lying between them. The CDR3 totals 18 residues. The CDR3: CASSYSFPGSQSNQPQHF. The CDR3 coding sequence is TGTGCCAGCAGTTACTCCTTCCCGGGCAGCCAAAGCAATCAGCCCCAGCATTTT.

This chain links TRBV7-9 with TRBJ2-4, with 9 nucleotides matching TRBD1. Trimming removed 5 bases from V and 8 bases from J; junction bases left unmatched: 10. The CDR3 length is 15 residues. Germline loops: CDR1 SEHNR, CDR2 FQNEAQ (reference sequence). CDR3 nucleotide sequence: TGTGCCAGCAGCACCCGACAGGGGGTGGTTGACATTCAGTACTTC. Residues: CASSTRQGVVDIQYF.

The chain carries TRBV4-1 and TRBJ2-3; D not certain. Germline V gives CDR1 MGHRA, CDR2 YSYEKL. V was cut by 4 bases and J by 3 bases, with 14 bases left in between. The CDR3 has 15 residues. Here the CDR3 reads CASSPQDPGTDTQYF. CDR3 nucleotides: TGCGCCAGCAGCCCCCAGGATCCGGGTACAGATACGCAGTATTTT.

This clonotype has just a few counts. The chain employs TRBV2 and TRBJ2-5; D possibly corresponds to TRBD2 (5 bases). The CDR3 contains 13 residues. V lost 4 bases, J lost 2 bases, and 8 bases lay in between. CDR1 and CDR2 from the germline V gene are SNHLY and FYNNEI. The CDR3 protein is CASSVGLQETQYF. DNA of the CDR3: TGTGCCAGCAGTGTAGGACTGCAAGAGACCCAGTACTTC.

This clonotype was counted between two and nine times. This sequence joins TRBV11-2 and TRBJ2-3; TRBD1 agrees at 8 bases. The CDR3 sequence is 17 residues long. Germline CDR1 is SGHAT and CDR2 is FQNNGV. The trim removed 1 base at V and 1 base at J, leaving 7 bases unmatched. The CDR3 nucleotides read TGTGCCAGCAGCTTAGCCCCCGGGACAGGACGCACAGATACGCAGTATTTT. Translating gives CASSLAPGTGRTDTQYF.

The chain is built from TRBV29-1 and TRBJ1-1; 8 bases agree with TRBD1. This CDR3 spans 14 amino acids. V shed 4 bases, J shed 4 bases, and the junction held 8 bases outside the gene matches. Germline V CDR1 and CDR2: SQVTM, ANQGSEA. The CDR3 region is CSVVPGGWSTEAFF. CDR3 DNA sequence: TGCAGCGTTGTCCCAGGGGGCTGGAGCACTGAAGCTTTCTTT.

The rearrangement links TRBV10-3 to TRBJ2-1, with unresolved D. The CDR3 covers 14 residues. Trimming shortened V by 6 bases and J by 8 bases, and 17 bases separated the two germline ends. In germline, CDR1 is ENHRY, CDR2 SYGVKD. The CDR3 DNA is TGTGCCATCAGGCCCACAGAGGTCACCTATGAGCAGTTCTTC. It specifies CAIRPTEVTYEQFF.

The chain joins TRBV20-1 to TRBJ2-7; 10 bases are a match to TRBD2. The length of the CDR3 is 13 residues. Germline V gives CDR1 DFQATT, CDR2 SNEGSKA (reference sequence). The junction had 7 bases not matched to a gene; V was cut back by 6 bases and J by 5 bases. CDR3 nucleotide sequence: TGCAGTGCGGTGCCTAGCGGGAGCCACGAGCAGTACTTC. The encoded protein is CSAVPSGSHEQYF.

This clonotype showed up just a few times. A read error may account for a junction end that differs from germline. The rearrangement joins TRBV7-9 to TRBJ1-4, with D possibly matching TRBD1 (6 bases). CDR1 SEHNR and CDR2 FQNEAQ come from the germline V gene (reference sequence). CDR3 length equals 16 residues. The CDR3 DNA sequence: TGTGCCAGCAGCTTAGAGGGCCCAGGGGCTAAGGAAAAACTGTTTTTT. This encodes CASSLEGPGAKEKLFF. The variable domain in full, with the rest retrieved from reference TRBV7-9 and TRBJ1-4, is DTGVSQNPRHKITKRGQNVTFRCDPISEHNRLYWYRQTLGQGPEFLTYFQNEAQLEKSRLLSDRFSAERPKGSFSTLEIQRTEQGDSAMYLCASSLEGPGAKEKLFFGSGTQLSVL.

This clonotype was found a few times. V is TRBV7-2 and J is TRBJ2-1; 7 nucleotides align to TRBD1. Trimming at V came to 4 bases and at J to 9 bases, leaving 12 bases not matched to a gene. Germline CDR1 reads SGHTA; CDR2 reads FQGNSA. This CDR3 contains 15 residues. The CDR3 here is CASSSGRQGSREQFF. DNA of the CDR3: TGTGCCAGCAGCTCGGGGCGACAGGGAAGTCGTGAGCAGTTCTTC.